These 6 T cell receptor beta chains were all obtained from the same sample, sequenced in a study of T cell changes during pregnancy in multiple sclerosis. Repertoires were generated with immunoSEQ multiplex PCR, while TCRdb's copy carries only in-frame clones and drops some. Among more than 85,000 clones listed, roughly nine tenths were seen once. The sample here was peripheral blood, taken in the second trimester of pregnancy. The receptor set was obtained from a female donor with multiple sclerosis, enrolled in a pregnancy study.

The chain carries TRBV5-6 and TRBJ1-2; D is possibly TRBD1 (6 bases). This CDR3 is built from 15 residues. Trimming left V 0 bases short and J 4 bases short, with 13 bases between. Germline V gene lookup returns CDR1 SGHDT and CDR2 YYEEEE. CDR3 region: CASSLDGGQGYGYTF. Here the CDR3 DNA reads TGTGCCAGCAGCTTGGACGGGGGGCAAGGCTATGGCTACACCTTC.

The chain uses TRBV7-9 and TRBJ1-1; possibly TRBD1 for D (6 bases). Looked up from germline, CDR1 is SEHNR and CDR2 is FQNEAQ (reference sequence). V dropped 3 bases and J dropped 7 bases, with 9 bases sitting between them. This CDR3 contains 12 residues. CDR3 region: CASSFGQFEAFF. The CDR3 DNA sequence: TGTGCCAGCAGCTTCGGACAGTTTGAAGCTTTCTTT.

The V gene is TRBV6-1, the J gene TRBJ2-1; 10 bases match TRBD1. The CDR3 has 15 amino acids. V lost 7 bases, J lost 9 bases, and 12 bases stayed unmatched. Germline CDR1 reads MNHNS; CDR2 reads SASEGT. Here the CDR3 reads CASTPLRQGAAEQFF. The CDR3, as DNA: TGTGCCAGCACCCCCCTACGACAGGGGGCTGCTGAGCAGTTCTTC.

The CDR3 DNA sequence: TGCGCCAGCAGCCAACGAGGGTCCGGGGTCAATGAGCAGTTCTTC. Its translation: CASSQRGSGVNEQFF. This chain joins TRBV4-1 and TRBJ2-1; tentative D call: TRBD2 (5 bases). With 2 bases removed from V and 6 bases from J, the gap between germline ends came to 14 bases. Germline V lookup: CDR1 MGHRA, CDR2 YSYEKL. There are 15 residues in the CDR3.

This chain links TRBV27 with TRBJ1-1, with TRBD1 as a possible D gene (6 bases). CDR1 and CDR2 (germline): MNHEY, SMNVEV (reference sequence). Between the trimmed V and J ends, which lost 2 bases and 4 bases, there was a span of 17 bases. This CDR3 spans 16 amino acids. The CDR3 nucleotides read TGTGCCAGCAGTTTAAGGCAGGGGCCTGGTCTCACTGAAGCTTTCTTT. Amino acid sequence: CASSLRQGPGLTEAFF.

This chain joins TRBV2 and TRBJ1-4; TRBD1 aligns across 7 bases. This CDR3 is 14 amino acids long. Per the germline V gene, CDR1 is SNHLY and CDR2 is FYNNEI. Trimming at V came to 5 bases and at J to 5 bases, leaving 5 bases not matched to a gene. The CDR3 sequence is CASSWGQYNEKLFF. CDR3 sequence (DNA): TGTGCCAGCAGTTGGGGACAGTACAATGAAAAACTGTTTTTT.